This section outlines one T cell receptor beta chain sequence together with its context. Its antigen remains unknown. Time point defined: neoterminal ileum biopsy at postoperative endoscopy, about 6 months after surgery. These data come from a study of T cell repertoires in ileal Crohn's disease. For the study at large: Median disease duration was around eight years; about 37% smoked at surgery. The study's findings and limits: Active smokers at surgery had more clonal expansions than non-smokers.

V gave up 5 bases and J gave up 0 bases; unmatched junction bases: 8. Germline V gene lookup returns CDR1 SGHTA and CDR2 FQGTGA. CDR3 size: 17 residues. Some clones are missing from TCRdb's copy, which holds only in-frame ones; the method was immunoSEQ multiplex PCR. Of about 13,000 clones listed, around 80% are singletons. This clonotype originated in an adult with Crohn's disease. V gene TRBV7-3 combines with J gene TRBJ1-5; 9 bases are shared with TRBD1. Sequences were obtained from ileal tissue. CDR3 amino acids: CASSPRGQGDSNQPQHF. CDR3 DNA: TGTGCCAGCAGCCCACGGGGACAGGGCGATAGCAATCAGCCCCAGCATTTT. Together with reference TRBV7-3 and TRBJ1-5, the CDR3 gives the full variable domain: GAGVSQTPSNKVTEKGKYVELRCDPISGHTALYWYRQSLGQGPEFLIYFQGTGAADDSGLPNDRFFAVRPEGSVSTLKIQRTERGDSAVYLCASSPRGQGDSNQPQHFGDGTRLSIL.